This T cell receptor beta chain is from a study of blood T cell repertoires in COVID-19. Study summary: Samples taken during acute and convalescent COVID-19 were collected in the United States, Italy and Spain. T cells, B-cell-depleted T cells, or PBMCs supplied cDNA or gDNA.

The V gene end was trimmed by 6 bases and the J gene end by 1 base; junction bases not matched to a gene: 4. This CDR3 has 14 amino acids. The germline V gene encodes CDR1 MDHEN and CDR2 SYDVKM. In the authors' methods: Researchers report that nucleated cell counts were estimated from reference gene primer amplification. Assay used: immunoSEQ multiplex PCR; TCRdb lists only in-frame clones, some missing. That table furnishes V, J and clone size, whereas the DNA furnished D and trimming. Of 200,000 to 250,000 clones in the sample, roughly 94% are singletons; the top ten hold about 1.3%. The sample taken for sequencing was peripheral blood. The receptor comes from a young man with acute or convalescent COVID-19. The chain employs TRBV28 and TRBJ2-3; 7 nucleotides align to TRBD1. In DNA form, the CDR3 reads TGTGCCAGCAGCTCTCAGGGGGGCACAGATACGCAGTATTTT. It is translated as CASSSQGGTDTQYF.